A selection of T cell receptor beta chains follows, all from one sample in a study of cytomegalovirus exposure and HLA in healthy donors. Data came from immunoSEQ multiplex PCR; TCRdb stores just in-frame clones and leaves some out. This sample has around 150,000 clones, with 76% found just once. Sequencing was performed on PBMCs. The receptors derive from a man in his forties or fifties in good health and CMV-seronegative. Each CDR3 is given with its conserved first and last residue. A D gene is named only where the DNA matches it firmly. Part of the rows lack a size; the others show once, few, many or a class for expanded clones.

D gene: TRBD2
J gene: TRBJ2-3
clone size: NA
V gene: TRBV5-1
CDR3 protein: CASSLEALAGLTDTQYF
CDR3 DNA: TGCGCCAGCAGCTTGGAGGCGCTAGCGGGGCTCACAGATACGCAGTATTTT

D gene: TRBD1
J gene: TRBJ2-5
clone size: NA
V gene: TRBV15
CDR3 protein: CATSRDTGTEETQYF
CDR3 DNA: TGTGCCACCAGCAGAGACACCGGGACAGAAGAGACCCAGTACTTC

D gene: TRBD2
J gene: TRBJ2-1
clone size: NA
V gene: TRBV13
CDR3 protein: CASSLAGTSGRAYNEQFF
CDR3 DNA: TGTGCCAGCAGCTTAGCCGGGACTAGCGGGAGGGCCTACAATGAGCAGTTCTTC

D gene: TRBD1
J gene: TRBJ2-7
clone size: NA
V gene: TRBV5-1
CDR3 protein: CASSFGQGSVSYEQYF
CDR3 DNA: TGCGCCAGCAGCTTCGGACAGGGTTCAGTCTCCTACGAGCAGTACTTC

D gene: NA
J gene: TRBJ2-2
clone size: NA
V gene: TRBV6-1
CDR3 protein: CASNQAAATGELFF
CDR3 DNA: TGTGCCAGCAACCAAGCGGCCGCTACCGGGGAGCTGTTTTTT

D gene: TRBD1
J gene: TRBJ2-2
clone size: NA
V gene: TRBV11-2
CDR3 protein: CASSFPGQGPTNTGELFF
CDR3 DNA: TGTGCCAGCAGCTTCCCGGGACAGGGGCCGACGAACACCGGGGAGCTGTTTTTT

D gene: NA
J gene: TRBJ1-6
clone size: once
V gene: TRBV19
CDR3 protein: CASSTRQPSSSYNSPLHF
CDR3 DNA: TGTGCCAGTAGTACCAGACAGCCCTCGAGCTCCTATAATTCACCCCTCCACTTT

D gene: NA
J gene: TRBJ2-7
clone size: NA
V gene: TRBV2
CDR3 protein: CASSDGGSSYEQYF
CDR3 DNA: TGTGCCAGCAGTGATGGAGGCAGCTCCTACGAGCAGTACTTC

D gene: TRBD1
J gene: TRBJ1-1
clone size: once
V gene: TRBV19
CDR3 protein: CASMTGTLNTEAFF
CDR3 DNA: TGTGCCAGTATGACAGGGACTTTGAACACTGAAGCTTTCTTT

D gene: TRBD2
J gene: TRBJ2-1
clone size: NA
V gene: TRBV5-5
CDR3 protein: CASSLETSVHNEQFF
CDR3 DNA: TGTGCCAGCAGCTTGGAGACTAGCGTTCACAATGAGCAGTTCTTC

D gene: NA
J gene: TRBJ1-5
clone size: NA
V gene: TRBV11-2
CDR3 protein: CASSLGGFSNQPQHF
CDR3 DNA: TGTGCCAGCAGCTTAGGAGGGTTTAGCAATCAGCCCCAGCATTTT

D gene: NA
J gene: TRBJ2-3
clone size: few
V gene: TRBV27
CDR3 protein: CASSFSLSDTQYF
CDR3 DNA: TGTGCCAGCAGTTTCAGTTTGTCAGATACGCAGTATTTT

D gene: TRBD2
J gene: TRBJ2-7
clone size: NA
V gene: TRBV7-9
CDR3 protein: CASTFSGEIYEQYF
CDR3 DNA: TGTGCCAGCACCTTTAGCGGGGAGATTTACGAGCAGTACTTC

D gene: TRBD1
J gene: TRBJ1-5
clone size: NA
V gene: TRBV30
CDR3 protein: CAWSAENLGRTGDQPQHF
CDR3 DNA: TGTGCCTGGAGCGCCGAAAATCTAGGACGGACAGGCGATCAGCCCCAGCATTTT

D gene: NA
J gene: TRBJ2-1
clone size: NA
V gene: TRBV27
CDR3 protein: CASSFAWPNNEQFF
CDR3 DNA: TGTGCCAGCAGTTTTGCTTGGCCCAACAATGAGCAGTTCTTC

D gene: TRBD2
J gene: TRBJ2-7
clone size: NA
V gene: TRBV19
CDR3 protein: CASSIGRGYEQYF
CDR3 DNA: TGTGCCAGTAGTATCGGGCGGGGGTACGAGCAGTACTTC

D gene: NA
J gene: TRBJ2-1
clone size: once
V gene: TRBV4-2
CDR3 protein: CASSQTLEGTLLSYNEQFF
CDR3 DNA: TGTGCCAGCAGCCAAACGTTGGAGGGTACACTTCTTTCCTACAATGAGCAGTTCTTC

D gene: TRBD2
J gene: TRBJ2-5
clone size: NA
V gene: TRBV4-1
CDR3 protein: CASSQFAGAPGETQYF
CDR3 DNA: TGCGCCAGCAGCCAATTTGCGGGAGCACCGGGAGAGACCCAGTACTTC

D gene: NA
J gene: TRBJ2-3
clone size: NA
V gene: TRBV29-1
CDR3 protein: CSVAIQGSTDTQYF
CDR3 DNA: TGCAGCGTTGCTATTCAGGGAAGCACAGATACGCAGTATTTT

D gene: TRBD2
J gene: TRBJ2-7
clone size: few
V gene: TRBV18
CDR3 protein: CASSRLAGDSYEQYF
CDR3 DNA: TGTGCCAGCTCACGACTAGCGGGGGATTCCTACGAGCAGTACTTC

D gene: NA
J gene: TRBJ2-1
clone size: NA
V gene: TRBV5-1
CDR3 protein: CASSLGGDPAIHEQFF
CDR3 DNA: TGCGCCAGCAGCTTGGGCGGGGACCCAGCAATCCATGAGCAGTTCTTC

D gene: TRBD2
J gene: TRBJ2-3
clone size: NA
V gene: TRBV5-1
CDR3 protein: CASSLAGGYTDTQYF
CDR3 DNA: TGCGCCAGCAGCTTAGCGGGGGGGTACACAGATACGCAGTATTTT

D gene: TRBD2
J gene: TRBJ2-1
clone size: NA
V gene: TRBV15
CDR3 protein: CATSAYGTSVTHEQFF
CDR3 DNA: TGTGCCACCAGCGCCTACGGGACTAGCGTAACCCATGAGCAGTTCTTC

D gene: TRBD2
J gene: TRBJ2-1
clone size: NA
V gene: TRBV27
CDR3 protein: CASSLGASGSNEQFF
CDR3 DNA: TGTGCCAGCAGTTTGGGGGCTAGCGGGAGCAATGAGCAGTTCTTC

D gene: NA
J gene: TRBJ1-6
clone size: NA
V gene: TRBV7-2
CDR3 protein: CASSLVGGGNSPLHF
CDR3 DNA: TGTGCCAGCAGCTTAGTCGGTGGCGGTAATTCACCCCTCCACTTT

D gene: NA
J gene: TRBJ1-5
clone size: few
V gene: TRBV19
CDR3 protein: CASSMMTGPGQPQHF
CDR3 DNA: TGTGCCAGTAGTATGATGACAGGCCCGGGTCAGCCCCAGCATTTT

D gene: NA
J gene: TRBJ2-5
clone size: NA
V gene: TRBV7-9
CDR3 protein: CASTITQGQFGTQYF
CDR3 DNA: TGTGCCAGCACCATTACACAGGGACAATTTGGGACCCAGTACTTC

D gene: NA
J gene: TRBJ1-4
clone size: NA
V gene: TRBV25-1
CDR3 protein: CASRPRGEKLFF
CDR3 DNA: TGTGCCAGCAGACCGAGGGGGGAAAAACTGTTTTTT

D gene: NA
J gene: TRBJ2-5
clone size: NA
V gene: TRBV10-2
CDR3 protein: CASSELNQETQYF
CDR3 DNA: TGCGCCAGCAGTGAACTGAATCAAGAGACCCAGTACTTC

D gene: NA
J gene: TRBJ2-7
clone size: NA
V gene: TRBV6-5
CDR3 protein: CASSYSPGVGEQYF
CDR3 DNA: TGTGCCAGCAGTTACTCCCCAGGGGTAGGGGAGCAGTACTTC

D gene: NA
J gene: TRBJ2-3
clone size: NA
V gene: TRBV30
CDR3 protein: CAWNSGGDTQYF
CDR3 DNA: TGTGCCTGGAACTCCGGGGGAGATACGCAGTATTTT

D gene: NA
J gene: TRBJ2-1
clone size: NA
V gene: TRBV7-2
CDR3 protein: CASSLLATYNEQFF
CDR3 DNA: TGTGCCAGCAGCCTGCTAGCGACCTACAATGAGCAGTTCTTC

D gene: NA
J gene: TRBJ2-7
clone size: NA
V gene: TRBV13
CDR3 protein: CASSYLGGSYEQYF
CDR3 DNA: TGTGCCAGCAGCTATCTGGGGGGTTCCTACGAGCAGTACTTC

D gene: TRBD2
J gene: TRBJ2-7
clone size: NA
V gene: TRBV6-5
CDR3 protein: CASSYRWEGQYEQYF
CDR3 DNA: TGTGCCAGCAGTTATCGGTGGGAGGGCCAATACGAGCAGTACTTC

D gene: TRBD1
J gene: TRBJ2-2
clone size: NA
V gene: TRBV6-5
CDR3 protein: CASSRRQGGAGELFF
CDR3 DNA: TGTGCCAGCAGTAGGAGACAGGGCGGCGCCGGGGAGCTGTTTTTT

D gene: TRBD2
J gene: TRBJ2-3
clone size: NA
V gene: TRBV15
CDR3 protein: CATSRDGSRTSGRLTDTQYF
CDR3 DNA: TGTGCCACCAGCAGAGATGGTAGCCGGACTAGCGGGAGGCTGACAGATACGCAGTATTTT

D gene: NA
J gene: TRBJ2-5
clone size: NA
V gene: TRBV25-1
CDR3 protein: CASSASGETQYF
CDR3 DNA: TGTGCCAGCAGTGCCTCAGGGGAGACCCAGTACTTC

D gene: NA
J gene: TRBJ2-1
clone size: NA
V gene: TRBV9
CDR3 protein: CASTLADSYNEQFF
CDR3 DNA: TGTGCCAGCACCCTGGCGGACTCCTACAATGAGCAGTTCTTC

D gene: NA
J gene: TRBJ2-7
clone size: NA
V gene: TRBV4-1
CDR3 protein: CASSHSRTAYEQYF
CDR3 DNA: TGCGCCAGCAGCCACTCGAGGACAGCCTACGAGCAGTACTTC

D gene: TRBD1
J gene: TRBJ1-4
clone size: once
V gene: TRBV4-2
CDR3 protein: CASSQGQLEKLFF
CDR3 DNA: TGTGCCAGCAGCCAGGGACAGTTAGAAAAACTGTTTTTT

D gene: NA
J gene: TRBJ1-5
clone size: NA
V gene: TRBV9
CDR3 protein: CASNRGPGTNQPQHF
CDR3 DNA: TGTGCCAGCAATCGGGGACCAGGGACTAATCAGCCCCAGCATTTT

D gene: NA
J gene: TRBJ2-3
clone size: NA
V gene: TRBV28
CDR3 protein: CASSFGQTSTDTQYF
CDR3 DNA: TGTGCCAGCAGTTTTGGACAGACTAGCACAGATACGCAGTATTTT

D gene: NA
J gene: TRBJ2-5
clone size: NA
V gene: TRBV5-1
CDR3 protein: CASSLQGYQETQYF
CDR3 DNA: TGCGCCAGCAGCTTGCAGGGGTACCAAGAGACCCAGTACTTC

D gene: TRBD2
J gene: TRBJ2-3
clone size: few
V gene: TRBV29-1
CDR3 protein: CSVGRGSDTQYF
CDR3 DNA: TGCAGCGTGGGGAGGGGATCAGATACGCAGTATTTT

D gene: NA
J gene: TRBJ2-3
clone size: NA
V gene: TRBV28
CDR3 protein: CASSLGSTDTQYF
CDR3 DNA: TGTGCCAGCAGTTTGGGCAGCACAGATACGCAGTATTTT

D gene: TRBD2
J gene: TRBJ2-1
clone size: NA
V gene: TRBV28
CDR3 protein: CASSLAGVYNEQFF
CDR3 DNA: TGTGCCAGCAGTCTAGCGGGGGTCTACAATGAGCAGTTCTTC

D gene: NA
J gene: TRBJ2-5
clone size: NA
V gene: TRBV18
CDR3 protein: CASSTEAGQETQYF
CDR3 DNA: TGTGCCAGCTCGACAGAGGCAGGGCAAGAGACCCAGTACTTC

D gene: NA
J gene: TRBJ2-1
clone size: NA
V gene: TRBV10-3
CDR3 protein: CASGGGETNYEQFF
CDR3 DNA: TGTGCCTCAGGGGGAGGAGAGACCAATTATGAGCAGTTCTTC

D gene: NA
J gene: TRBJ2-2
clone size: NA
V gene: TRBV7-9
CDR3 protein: CASSLLDFQTGELFF
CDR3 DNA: TGTGCCAGCAGCCTACTGGACTTCCAAACCGGGGAGCTGTTTTTT

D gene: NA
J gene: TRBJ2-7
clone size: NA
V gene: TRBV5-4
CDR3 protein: CASSLGALYEQYF
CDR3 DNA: TGTGCCAGCAGCTTGGGGGCCCTCTACGAGCAGTACTTC

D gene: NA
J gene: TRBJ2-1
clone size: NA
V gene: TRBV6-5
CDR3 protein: CASSLTNHNEQFF
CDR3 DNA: TGTGCCAGCAGTTTGACTAACCACAATGAGCAGTTCTTC

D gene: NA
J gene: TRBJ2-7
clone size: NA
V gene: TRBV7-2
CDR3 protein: CASSSRLGGYEQYF
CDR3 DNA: TGTGCCAGCAGCTCACGACTGGGGGGATACGAGCAGTACTTC

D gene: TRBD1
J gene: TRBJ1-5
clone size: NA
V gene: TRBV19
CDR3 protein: CASNRQGHNQPQHF
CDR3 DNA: TGTGCCAGTAATAGACAGGGCCACAATCAGCCCCAGCATTTT

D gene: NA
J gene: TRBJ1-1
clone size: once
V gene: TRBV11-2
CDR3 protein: CASSISSVTEAFF
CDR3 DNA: TGTGCCAGCAGCATTTCCTCGGTAACTGAAGCTTTCTTT

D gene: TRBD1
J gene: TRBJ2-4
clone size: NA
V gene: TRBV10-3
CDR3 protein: CAISELGQENIQYF
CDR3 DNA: TGTGCCATCAGTGAGTTGGGACAGGAAAACATTCAGTACTTC

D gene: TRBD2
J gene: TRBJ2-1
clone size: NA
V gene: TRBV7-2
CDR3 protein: CASSLVGGLVLNEQFF
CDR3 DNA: TGTGCCAGCAGCTTAGTTGGGGGACTAGTTTTGAATGAGCAGTTCTTC

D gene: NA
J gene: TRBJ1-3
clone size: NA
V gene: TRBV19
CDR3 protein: CASSIADSLSGNTIYF
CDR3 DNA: TGTGCCAGTAGTATTGCCGACAGCCTCTCTGGAAACACCATATATTTT

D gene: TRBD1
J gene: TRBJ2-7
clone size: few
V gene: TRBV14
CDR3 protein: CASSHLDRVEQYF
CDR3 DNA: TGTGCCAGCAGCCACCTCGACAGGGTCGAGCAGTACTTC